The present TCR beta chain was sequenced within a study of T-cell reconstitution after alpha-beta-depleted transplantation in children. About this clonotype: The target antigen is unknown.

General study points: Expanded graft clones numbering several hundred reportedly gave rise to alpha-beta T cells about two months after transplant. T-cell counts and diversity at one year post-transplant came mainly from newly produced T cells.

The authors prepared the TCRbeta library with unique molecular identifiers. Via MiXCR, TCRdb re-called the PCR reads, giving one row per CDR3 protein. The repertoire holds fewer than 400,000 distinct CDR3 sequences, with over 20% as singletons. V was cut by 4 bases and J by 3 bases, with 14 bases left in between. The germline V gene encodes CDR1 SGHVS and CDR2 FNYEAQ. The CDR3 consists of 15 residues. This specimen was PBMCs, mostly from graft donor cells, taken 180 days after TCRalphabeta/CD19-depleted stem cell transplant. This receptor was taken from a male patient younger than 18 who had a stem cell transplant for acute lymphoblastic leukemia, so the T cells may come from the graft donor. The V and J genes are TRBV7-6 and TRBJ2-3; D perhaps matches TRBD2 (6 bases). CDR3 sequence (DNA): TGTGCCAGCAGCTCCGCCTGGAGGGCGACAGATACGCAGTATTTT. Its protein is CASSSAWRATDTQYF.